This entry features one T cell receptor beta chain sequence. The data originate from a study of shared T cell receptors in the human thymus. The CDR3 contains 15 residues. Germline lookup yields CDR1 LGHNA and CDR2 YSLEER. After removal of 11 bases from V and 1 base from J, the junction contained 9 bases not matched to a gene. Produced via immunoSEQ multiplex PCR; TCRdb's table is partial and in-frame only. The sample carries hundreds of thousands of clones, approximately 95% recorded once. Material for sequencing was thymocytes. The receptor was isolated from a human donor. The chain recombines TRBV4-3 with TRBJ2-1; TRBD2 agrees at 9 bases. The CDR3 DNA sequence: TGCGCCCACATCTTAGCGGGAGTGTCCTACAATGAGCAGTTCTTC. Its translation is CAHILAGVSYNEQFF.